Presented here are 20 T cell receptor beta chains from one specimen sequenced in a study of T cells in Graves' hyperthyroidism and ophthalmopathy. The source material, RNA transcripts, was used to amplify TCR beta CDR3 regions. The study used the HTBI primer set for a first-round RT-PCR of the TCR CDR3. MiXCR, run by TCRdb on the multiplex PCR reads, gives a single entry per CDR3 protein. The profile covers hundreds of thousands of distinct CDR3 sequences, with about 15% appearing a single time and around 23% taken by the ten largest. The sample was blood. These receptors all stem from a woman aged 25 to 39 with Graves' hyperthyroidism.

The chain recombines TRBV5-6 with TRBJ1-5; a weak D match, TRBD1 (5 bases). The CDR3 is 17 residues long. The germline V and J ends were trimmed by 6 bases and 1 base, with 20 bases remaining between them. CDR1 is SGHDT and CDR2 is YYEEEE in the germline V gene. CDR3 residues: CASNRRGDGWSNQPQHF. The CDR3 nucleotides read TGTGCCAGCAACCGTAGAGGGGATGGGTGGAGCAATCAGCCCCAGCATTTT.

This clonotype appeared many times. Here the CDR3 DNA reads TGCGCCAGCAGCTTGTACGACGCGGGGCGCGACTACGAGCAGTACTTC. Its protein product is CASSLYDAGRDYEQYF. The rearrangement joins TRBV5-1 to TRBJ2-7, with D possibly matching TRBD2 (6 bases). Trimming took 1 base from V and 3 from J, leaving 17 bases between them. Germline lookup yields CDR1 SGHRS and CDR2 YFSETQ. The CDR3 runs to 16 residues.

This clonotype has only a few counts. The chain uses TRBV28 and TRBJ2-3, with D perhaps matching TRBD2 (7 bases). Germline values: CDR1 MDHEN, CDR2 SYDVKM. Trimming cost V 6 bases and J 4 bases, with 11 bases left between them. The CDR3 consists of 13 residues. CDR3 DNA sequence: TGTGCCAGCAGCGGGGGGCCCGCAGATACGCAGTATTTT. Its translation is CASSGGPADTQYF.

Only a few counts were recorded for this clonotype. The chain joins TRBV5-5 to TRBJ2-5, with TRBD2 identical over 7 bases. Unmatched junction bases numbered 8, after V lost 1 base and J lost 5 bases. Germline V gene data show CDR1 as SGHKS and CDR2 as YYEKEE (reference sequence). The CDR3 loop spans 15 amino acids. The CDR3 loop reads CASSLRRGGMETQYF. CDR3 in DNA: TGTGCCAGCAGCTTGCGAAGGGGAGGGATGGAGACCCAGTACTTC.

This clonotype appeared many times. This rearrangement joins TRBV20-1 to TRBJ2-7, with D perhaps being TRBD1 or TRBD2 (7 bases each). V gave up 6 bases and J gave up 5 bases, with 23 bases separating them. The CDR3 sequence is 15 residues long. Per germline, CDR1 DFQATT and CDR2 SNEGSKA (reference sequence). This chain's CDR3 is CSAQPPGEGAHEQYF. As DNA, the CDR3 is TGCAGTGCCCAACCCCCCGGGGAGGGGGCCCACGAGCAGTACTTC.

This clonotype has ten or more counts. The J gene is TRBJ2-7, the V gene TRBV12-3 or TRBV12-4; 8 bases match TRBD1. V shed 4 bases, J shed 5 bases, and the junction held 13 bases outside the gene matches. The CDR3 loop spans 16 amino acids. In nucleotides, the CDR3 is TGTGCCAGCAGTTACCCACTTCAGGGGGCCTTCCACGAGCAGTACTTC. Protein: CASSYPLQGAFHEQYF.

This clonotype is a singleton in its sample. A read error may explain this, as a much larger clone is one base away. The chain carries TRBV13 and TRBJ2-7, with D possibly TRBD2 on 5 matching bases. V lost 5 bases to trimming and J lost 5 bases, with 16 bases between them. CDR3 size: 14 residues. CDR1 PRHDT and CDR2 FYEKMQ come from the germline V gene (reference sequence). The CDR3 DNA is TGTGCCAGCAGCCTTGAAACCCTTAGCGACGAGCAGTACTTC. As protein: CASSLETLSDEQYF.

V usage is TRBV25-1 and J usage is TRBJ2-5, with D unclear. The germline V gene has CDR1 MGHDK and CDR2 SYGVNS. The CDR3 consists of 15 residues. The germline V and J ends were trimmed by 1 base and 1 base, with 10 bases remaining between them. This CDR3 reads CASSEFGVIQETQYF. The CDR3 DNA reads as TGTGCCAGCAGTGAATTTGGAGTTATCCAAGAGACCCAGTACTTC.

This clonotype was seen many times. V and J are TRBV7-8 and TRBJ2-7, with TRBD2 matching 10 bases. Germline CDR1 reads SGHVS; CDR2 reads FQNEAQ. Trimming cost V 4 bases and J 4 bases; bases outside gene matches: 10. The CDR3 runs 16 residues. The CDR3 loop reads CASSSLRTSGVYEQYF. Here the CDR3 DNA reads TGTGCCAGCAGCTCCTTAAGGACTAGCGGAGTATACGAGCAGTACTTC.

This clonotype was observed at least ten times. V gene TRBV5-1 combines with J gene TRBJ2-1, with D possibly matching TRBD2 (5 bases). Germline V lookup: CDR1 SGHRS, CDR2 YFSETQ. V was cut by 0 bases and J by 10 bases, with 14 bases left in between. The CDR3 contains 14 residues. The CDR3 spells CASSLERVGGEQFF. The DNA for the CDR3 is TGCGCCAGCAGCTTGGAAAGGGTTGGAGGAGAGCAGTTCTTC.

Only a few counts were recorded for this clonotype. The rearrangement joins TRBV4-2 to TRBJ2-1, with D perhaps matching TRBD1 or TRBD2 (6 bases each). CDR1 LGHNA and CDR2 YNFKEQ come from the germline V gene. This CDR3 is built from 17 residues. The V end was cut by 2 bases, the J end by 5 bases, with 19 bases between. Written as DNA, the CDR3 is TGTGCCAGCAGCCAAAGGGTGGGACTTGGGGGCCACAATGAGCAGTTCTTC. Protein: CASSQRVGLGGHNEQFF.

A few counts support this clonotype. The chain is built from TRBV7-3 and TRBJ2-2; D not certain. This CDR3 is built from 15 residues. Germline V gives CDR1 SGHTA, CDR2 FQGTGA. The V and J ends lost 5 bases and 6 bases respectively, with 16 bases between them. The CDR3 reads CASSRTGAGPGELFF. The CDR3 region has the DNA TGTGCCAGCAGCCGAACCGGCGCCGGTCCCGGGGAGCTGTTTTTT.

This clonotype has at least ten counts. The chain uses TRBV10-2 and TRBJ2-1; 12 bases line up with TRBD2. CDR3 length equals 14 residues. Germline V gives CDR1 WSHSY, CDR2 SAAADI. V gave up 5 bases and J gave up 7 bases; unmatched junction bases: 3. CDR3 in DNA: TGCGCCAGCAGTACTAGCGGGAGGAGGAATGAGCAGTTCTTC. The encoded protein is CASSTSGRRNEQFF.

This clonotype has ten or more counts. This chain uses TRBV28 with TRBJ2-7, with TRBD2 matching over 8 bases. The CDR3 is 16 amino acids. J gave up 4 bases and V 5 bases, and 13 bases lay outside the gene matches. Germline V lookup: CDR1 MDHEN, CDR2 SYDVKM. DNA of the CDR3: TGTGCCAGCAGTACGGGAGGGGCAGGGGAGAATTACGAGCAGTACTTC. This gives the protein CASSTGGAGENYEQYF.

This clonotype was recorded a few times. V is TRBV15 and J is TRBJ2-7; 7 nucleotides align to TRBD2. The CDR3 covers 15 residues. The germline CDR1 and CDR2 sequences are LNHNV and YYDKDF (reference sequence). The ends lost 0 bases at V and 7 bases at J; junction bases unmatched: 9. CDR3 nucleotide sequence: TGTGCCACCAGCAGAGATCTGGGGGGGAAGTTGGAGCAGTACTTC. Translated: CATSRDLGGKLEQYF.

This clonotype came up many times. V is TRBV28 and J is TRBJ2-5; maybe TRBD1 (5 bases). Germline assignment: CDR1 MDHEN and CDR2 SYDVKM. The V end was cut by 3 bases, the J end by 2 bases, with 10 bases between. The CDR3 runs to 14 residues. The CDR3 is CASSLATVQETQYF. As DNA, the CDR3 is TGTGCCAGCAGTTTGGCGACAGTTCAAGAGACCCAGTACTTC.

At least ten counts were recorded for this clonotype. The CDR3 sequence: CSARDLRGGVQETQYF. The CDR3 bases are TGCAGTGCTAGAGATCTGCGGGGGGGCGTCCAAGAGACCCAGTACTTC. This chain connects TRBV20-1 to TRBJ2-5; 9 bases are shared with TRBD2. V dropped 0 bases and J dropped 1; count of bases not matched to a gene: 6. Germline-derived CDR1 and CDR2 are DFQATT and SNEGSKA (reference sequence). The CDR3 runs 16 residues.

This clonotype was observed many times. Here the CDR3 DNA reads TGTGCCAGCAGAAGAGGGGACAGGGAAAATGAGCAGTTCTTC. Residues: CASRRGDRENEQFF. V gene TRBV2 combines with J gene TRBJ2-1; 9 nucleotides align to TRBD1. Germline CDR1 reads SNHLY; CDR2 reads FYNNEI. The CDR3 sequence is 14 residues long. V trimming: 6 bases; J trimming: 7 bases; junction bases outside the gene matches: 7.

Concerning this clonotype itself: This may be a read error: a much more frequent sequence differs by one nucleotide. The J gene is TRBJ1-1, the V gene TRBV3-1, with D perhaps TRBD1 (6 bases). The CDR3 is 15 amino acids. From germline, CDR1 is LGHDT and CDR2 YNNKEL (reference sequence). In nucleotides, the CDR3 is TGTGCCATCAGCCAAAGGGACACTGCAAACACTGAAGCTTTCTTT. Residues: CAISQRDTANTEAFF.

This clonotype was detected only a few times. The J gene is TRBJ1-3, the V gene TRBV20-1; a possible D gene is TRBD1 (6 bases). The CDR3 covers 14 residues. V was trimmed by 4 bases and J by 3 bases, leaving 13 bases between them. Per the germline V gene, CDR1 is DFQATT and CDR2 is SNEGSKA (reference sequence). The CDR3 here is CSATSSGDGNTIYF. CDR3 nucleotide sequence: TGCAGTGCTACTTCGTCAGGGGATGGAAACACCATATATTTT.